The 32 T cell receptor beta chains presented below share a single source sample, sequenced in a study of regulatory T cells in long-lasting Graves disease. Time point in this sample: persistent/refractory GD, antithyroid drugs over 5 years with positive TRAb. The TCR library was prepared using RNA isolated from PBMCs. Sequencing libraries for TCR beta were prepared with iRepertoire HTBI primers and Arm-PCR of CDR3 regions. TCRdb processed the multiplex PCR reads anew with MiXCR; each CDR3 protein has one entry. Found here are about 660,000 distinct CDR3 sequences, approximately 31% of them singletons; the top ten hold around 42%. The sequencing here drew on peripheral blood mononuclear cells (PBMCs), taken when the disease was refractory, from a patient treated with antithyroid drugs. These TCRs come from a female donor with Graves disease.

This clonotype was seen a handful of times. V usage is TRBV27 and J usage is TRBJ1-2; D is possibly TRBD1 (6 bases). The CDR3 has 15 residues. CDR1 is MNHEY, CDR2 SMNVEV, per germline (reference sequence). The germline V and J ends were trimmed by 4 bases and 6 bases, with 18 bases remaining between them. This CDR3 reads CASSSQGQPRNGYTF. CDR3 bases: TGTGCCAGCAGTTCGCAGGGGCAGCCTCGTAATGGCTACACCTTC.

This clonotype turned up a few times. This chain links TRBV27 with TRBJ1-6; 8 nucleotides agree with TRBD1. The germline gives CDR1 MNHEY, CDR2 SMNVEV (reference sequence). The J segment lost 8 bases and the V segment lost 4 bases, leaving 4 bases of the junction unmatched. The CDR3 is made up of 14 amino acids. CDR3 in DNA: TGTGCCAGCAGTTCGGACAGGGCATATTCACCCCTCCACTTT. Protein: CASSSDRAYSPLHF.

This clonotype was detected many times. This chain joins TRBV28 and TRBJ1-2; TRBD1 might be the D (6 bases). Germline values: CDR1 MDHEN, CDR2 SYDVKM. The CDR3 totals 14 residues. Trimming cost V 4 bases and J 14 bases, with 23 bases left between them. The CDR3 spells CASSSTRTVPLRTF. The CDR3 bases are TGTGCCAGCAGTTCTACCCGGACAGTCCCTCTAAGGACCTTC.

The chain carries TRBV12-3 or TRBV12-4 and TRBJ1-5; D is undetermined. The CDR3 is made up of 18 amino acids. V dropped 5 bases and J dropped 2 bases, with 22 bases sitting between them. The CDR3, as DNA: TGTGCCAGCAGTGTCAGTGCCCAACCCGGTAGCGGCAATCAGCCCCAGCATTTT. Translation: CASSVSAQPGSGNQPQHF.

The chain carries TRBV5-5 and TRBJ1-3; D ambiguous. V lost 2 bases to trimming and J lost 0 bases, with 9 bases between them. Per germline, CDR1 SGHKS and CDR2 YYEKEE (reference sequence). CDR3 length equals 15 residues. This chain's CDR3 is CASSFEGSSGNTIYF. In DNA form, the CDR3 reads TGTGCCAGCAGCTTCGAGGGCTCCTCTGGAAACACCATATATTTT. The full variable domain, rest sourced from reference TRBV5-5 and TRBJ1-3, is DAGVTQSPTHLIKTRGQQVTLRCSPISGHKSVSWYQQVLGQGPQFIFQYYEKEERGRGNFPDRFSARQFPNYSSELNVNALLLGDSALYLCASSFEGSSGNTIYFGEGSWLTVV.

This chain connects TRBV7-8 to TRBJ1-5; D is possibly TRBD1 (6 bases). V lost 5 bases and J lost 1, with 15 bases in between. CDR1 is SGHVS and CDR2 is FQNEAQ in the germline V gene. The CDR3 covers 16 residues. This CDR3 reads CASSPHPGGSNQPQHF. The CDR3 DNA reads as TGTGCCAGCAGCCCGCATCCGGGGGGCAGCAATCAGCCCCAGCATTTT.

This clonotype was seen only a few times. This sequence joins TRBV6-2 or TRBV6-3 and TRBJ2-7; the D gene could be TRBD1 or TRBD2 (5 bases each). The CDR3 is 14 residues long. Between the trimmed V and J ends, which lost 2 bases and 6 bases, there was a span of 14 bases. CDR1 and CDR2 (germline): MNHEY, SVGEGT. The CDR3 DNA reads as TGTGCCAGCAGTTACGGGGGAGTCGAGAGCGAGCAGTACTTC. Protein sequence: CASSYGGVESEQYF.

Concerning this clonotype itself: The junction shows a germline mismatch at one end, possibly a read error. V and J are TRBV3-1 and TRBJ2-5; a possible D gene is TRBD2 (5 bases). Germline CDR1 LGHDT, CDR2 YNNKEL (reference sequence). The CDR3 loop spans 15 amino acids. CDR3 loop: CASSQDASGYNEQLF. The CDR3 bases are TGTGCCAGCAGCCAAGACGCCAGCGGCTACAATGAGCAGCTCTTC.

This chain uses TRBV20-1 with TRBJ1-1, with TRBD1 as a possible D gene (5 bases). Germline V CDR1 and CDR2: DFQATT, SNEGSKA (reference sequence). V lost 1 base to trimming and J lost 4 bases, with 13 bases between them. The CDR3 has 14 residues. CDR3 region: CSARVKTEATEAFF. The CDR3 bases are TGCAGTGCTAGAGTAAAGACAGAGGCCACTGAAGCTTTCTTT.

V is TRBV25-1 and J is TRBJ1-2, with 8 bases aligning to TRBD1. Germline values: CDR1 MGHDK, CDR2 SYGVNS. The junction had 3 bases not matched to a gene; V was cut back by 10 bases and J by 5 bases. The CDR3 extends over 11 amino acids. This CDR3 is CATTGGYGYTF. The CDR3 DNA reads TGTGCCACTACAGGGGGATATGGCTACACCTTC.

The chain joins TRBV29-1 to TRBJ2-5; 7 positions agree with TRBD1. Germline V lookup: CDR1 SQVTM, CDR2 ANQGSEA. With 7 bases clipped from V and 5 bases from J, the junction kept 7 bases outside the gene matches. This CDR3 comprises 12 residues. The CDR3 bases are TGCAGCGCTGGACAGGCAGGGGAGACCCAGTACTTC. This sequence encodes CSAGQAGETQYF.

The chain uses TRBV18 and TRBJ2-7; perhaps TRBD1 as D (5 bases). Germline CDR1 reads KGHSH; CDR2 reads LQKENI. The CDR3 runs to 13 residues. Trimming pared 9 bases from V and 4 bases from J, leaving 16 bases between. CDR3 in amino acids: CASRIGREYEQYF. The CDR3 DNA follows: TGTGCCAGTCGAATCGGCAGGGAATACGAGCAGTACTTC.

This clonotype was observed a handful of times. J is TRBJ1-1 and V is TRBV11-2, with D hard to call. The CDR3 length is 13 residues. The germline gives CDR1 SGHAT, CDR2 FQNNGV. With 7 bases removed from V and 2 bases from J, the gap between germline ends came to 11 bases. CDR3: CASTPESNTEAFF. CDR3 nucleotides: TGTGCCAGCACCCCCGAGAGCAACACTGAAGCTTTCTTT.

This clonotype was observed a handful of times. The rearrangement links TRBV20-1 to TRBJ1-2; D perhaps matches TRBD1 (6 bases). Germline V CDR1 and CDR2: DFQATT, SNEGSKA (reference sequence). The CDR3 loop spans 13 amino acids. Trimming took 5 bases from V and 7 from J, leaving 17 bases between them. The CDR3 loop reads CSAGPSGESGYTF. CDR3 nucleotides: TGCAGTGCTGGACCCTCAGGGGAGTCTGGCTACACCTTC.

The J gene is TRBJ2-7, the V gene TRBV27, with D perhaps matching TRBD1 or TRBD2 (5 bases each). With 10 bases removed from V and 0 bases from J, the gap between germline ends came to 16 bases. The V gene's germline CDR1 is MNHEY and CDR2 SMNVEV (reference sequence). The CDR3 length is 14 residues. Here the CDR3 DNA reads TGTGCCACAAAGGGGCCGGGGCTCTCCTACGAGCAGTACTTC. This sequence encodes CATKGPGLSYEQYF.

There are many counts of this clonotype. The J gene is TRBJ2-4, the V gene TRBV2; no clear D. Germline V gene sequence: CDR1 SNHLY, CDR2 FYNNEI. The CDR3 consists of 12 residues. Trimming took off 6 bases at V and 7 bases at J, with 10 bases between the two ends. The CDR3 reads CASRAVGNIQYF. The DNA of the CDR3 is TGTGCCAGCAGAGCCGTTGGGAACATTCAGTACTTC.

With regard to this clonotype: A far bigger clonotype differs at one base, so this is likely a read error. V is TRBV11-2 and J is TRBJ1-1, with no clear D. The CDR3 contains 13 residues. Germline CDR1 SGHAT, CDR2 FQNNGV. The DNA of the CDR3 is TGTGCCAGCAGCTTAGGGGCGGGCACTGGAGCTTTCTTT. Translation: CASSLGAGTGAFF.

The chain has TRBV12-3 or TRBV12-4 and TRBJ2-3; 7 bases line up with TRBD1. This CDR3 spans 14 amino acids. V was pared by 3 bases and J by 6 bases, with 6 bases of the junction left unmatched. CDR3 loop: CASSFRDSADTQYF. CDR3 nucleotides: TGTGCCAGCAGTTTTAGGGACAGCGCCGATACGCAGTATTTT.

V usage is TRBV11-3 and J usage is TRBJ2-7, with unresolved D. CDR1 and CDR2 (germline): SGHNT, YENEEA. The CDR3 is 14 residues long. The ends were cut back, 5 bases at V and 3 bases at J, with 14 bases in the middle. CDR3 protein: CASSVRNICYEQYF. In DNA, the CDR3 is TGTGCCAGCAGCGTCAGAAATATTTGCTACGAGCAGTACTTC. Full variable domain (rest looked up from reference TRBV11-3 and TRBJ2-7): EAGVVQSPRYKIIEKKQPVAFWCNPISGHNTLYWYLQNLGQGPELLIRYENEEAVDDSQLPKDRFSAERLKGVDSTLKIQPAELGDSAVYLCASSVRNICYEQYFGPGTRLTVT.

Only one count was recorded for this clonotype. V gene TRBV6-9 combines with J gene TRBJ1-4, with D uncertain. Deletions cut 3 bases from V and 5 bases from J, with 16 bases between. This CDR3 has 16 amino acids. Germline lookup yields CDR1 MNHGY and CDR2 SVAAGI. The CDR3 protein is CASSYSSAGRNEKLFF. CDR3 in DNA: TGTGCCAGCAGTTACTCTTCCGCAGGACGAAATGAAAAACTGTTTTTT.

This clonotype was seen a handful of times. This chain uses TRBV3-1 with TRBJ1-1; D is perhaps TRBD1 (6 bases). CDR3 length: 18 amino acids. Trimming cost V 4 bases and J 0 bases, with 21 bases left between them. Germline-derived CDR1 and CDR2 are LGHDT and YNNKEL (reference sequence). CDR3 residues: CASSLNRRGTLMNTEAFF. The CDR3 DNA sequence: TGTGCCAGCAGCCTCAACAGAAGGGGGACCCTCATGAACACTGAAGCTTTCTTT.

The chain is built from TRBV18 and TRBJ2-4; 12 bases are a match to TRBD1. The CDR3 loop spans 15 amino acids. CDR1 KGHSH and CDR2 LQKENI come from the germline V gene. Trimming cost V 3 bases and J 9 bases; bases outside gene matches: 6. CDR3 sequence: CASSPPGTGGSIQYF. In DNA form, the CDR3 reads TGTGCCAGCTCACCCCCAGGGACAGGGGGCAGCATTCAGTACTTC.

This clonotype was recorded a few times. This chain connects TRBV28 to TRBJ1-5; 7 bases are a match to TRBD1. The CDR3 is made up of 13 amino acids. With 5 bases clipped from V and 6 bases from J, the junction kept 4 bases outside the gene matches. The germline V gene encodes CDR1 MDHEN and CDR2 SYDVKM. Here the CDR3 reads CASSTGAGQPQHF. CDR3 in DNA: TGTGCCAGCAGTACAGGGGCCGGTCAGCCCCAGCATTTT.

In this sample, this clonotype turned up many times. The V gene is TRBV5-1, the J gene TRBJ1-5; the D gene is possibly TRBD1 (6 bases). Trimming removed 2 bases at V and 3 bases at J, with 12 bases between. This CDR3 is 15 amino acids long. The V gene's germline CDR1 is SGHRS and CDR2 YFSETQ. CDR3 sequence reads: CASSFGTIPNQPQHF. The CDR3 DNA sequence: TGCGCCAGCAGCTTTGGGACAATCCCCAATCAGCCCCAGCATTTT. Looking up the rest from reference TRBV5-1 and TRBJ1-5 gives the full variable domain: KAGVTQTPRYLIKTRGQQVTLSCSPISGHRSVSWYQQTPGQGLQFLFEYFSETQRNKGNFPGRFSGRQFSNSRSEMNVSTLELGDSALYLCASSFGTIPNQPQHFGDGTRLSIL.

This clonotype has more than one count but fewer than ten. The rearrangement uses TRBV10-3 and TRBJ2-5; 14 nucleotides align to TRBD2. Germline V lookup: CDR1 ENHRY, CDR2 SYGVKD. The CDR3 loop spans 19 amino acids. Losses at the gene ends were 0 bases for V and 0 bases for J; bases not matched to a gene: 6. The CDR3 loop reads CAISESGLAGGVYQETQYF. CDR3 sequence (DNA): TGTGCCATCAGTGAGTCCGGACTAGCGGGAGGAGTGTACCAAGAGACCCAGTACTTC.

This clonotype has at least ten counts. This chain links TRBV12-3 or TRBV12-4 with TRBJ1-2; a possible D gene is TRBD1 (5 bases). V shed 5 bases and J shed 4 bases, with 14 bases lying between them. The CDR3 loop spans 14 amino acids. As DNA, the CDR3 is TGTGCCAGCAGTCCCGCCGGGACGGGCTATGGCTACACCTTC. Translation: CASSPAGTGYGYTF.

This clonotype was counted only a few times. The chain recombines TRBV5-1 with TRBJ2-2, with D possibly being TRBD1 (5 bases). The CDR3 length is 15 residues. CDR1 SGHRS and CDR2 YFSETQ come from the germline V gene. Deletions cut 1 base from V and 4 bases from J, with 11 bases between. In nucleotides, the CDR3 is TGCGCCAGCAGCTTGAAAGGGGAAGGCACCGGGGAGCTGTTTTTT. It specifies CASSLKGEGTGELFF.

V and J are TRBV9 and TRBJ2-7; 16 bases align to TRBD2. V shed 2 bases, J shed 4 bases, and the junction held 9 bases outside the gene matches. Looked up from germline, CDR1 is SGDLS and CDR2 is YYNGEE. The CDR3 spans 18 residues. DNA for the CDR3: TGTGCCAGCAGCGTGGACGGGACTAGCGGGAGGGCCGGTTACGAGCAGTACTTC. Amino acid sequence: CASSVDGTSGRAGYEQYF.

This clonotype showed up just a few times. The J gene is TRBJ1-2, the V gene TRBV18; maybe TRBD1 (5 bases). The CDR3 sequence is 15 residues long. V gave up 3 bases and J gave up 5 bases, with 16 bases separating them. The germline CDR1 and CDR2 sequences are KGHSH and LQKENI. CDR3 residues: CASSPPLAGIYGYTF. The CDR3 DNA reads TGTGCCAGCTCACCCCCGCTCGCAGGGATATATGGCTACACCTTC.

The chain recombines TRBV6-5 with TRBJ2-4, with a tentative D call TRBD1 (5 bases). The germline gives CDR1 MNHEY, CDR2 SVGAGI. CDR3 length equals 14 residues. V dropped 0 bases and J dropped 9 bases, with 12 bases sitting between them. DNA for the CDR3: TGTGCCAGCAGTTACTCGACAGTTGGTGGCATTCAGTACTTC. Its protein is CASSYSTVGGIQYF.

This clonotype was seen once. The V gene is TRBV11-2, the J gene TRBJ1-1, with D unclear. The V end was cut by 1 base, the J end by 0 bases, with 9 bases between. Germline loops: CDR1 SGHAT, CDR2 FQNNGV. The CDR3 runs 15 residues. This chain's CDR3 is CASSLALLMNTEAFF. The CDR3 DNA reads as TGTGCCAGCAGCTTAGCTCTTCTCATGAACACTGAAGCTTTCTTT.

Points on this clonotype: This likely traces to a read error, being one base from a far larger clone. This rearrangement joins TRBV7-9 to TRBJ1-2; D is perhaps TRBD1 (5 bases). CDR3 size: 15 residues. Germline V gene lookup returns CDR1 SEHNR and CDR2 FQNEAQ (reference sequence). V shed 4 bases and J shed 3 bases, with 15 bases lying between them. The CDR3 region has the DNA TGTGCCAGCAGCTCAAGTACAGGACACGACTATGGCTACACCTTC. Residues: CASSSSTGHDYGYTF.